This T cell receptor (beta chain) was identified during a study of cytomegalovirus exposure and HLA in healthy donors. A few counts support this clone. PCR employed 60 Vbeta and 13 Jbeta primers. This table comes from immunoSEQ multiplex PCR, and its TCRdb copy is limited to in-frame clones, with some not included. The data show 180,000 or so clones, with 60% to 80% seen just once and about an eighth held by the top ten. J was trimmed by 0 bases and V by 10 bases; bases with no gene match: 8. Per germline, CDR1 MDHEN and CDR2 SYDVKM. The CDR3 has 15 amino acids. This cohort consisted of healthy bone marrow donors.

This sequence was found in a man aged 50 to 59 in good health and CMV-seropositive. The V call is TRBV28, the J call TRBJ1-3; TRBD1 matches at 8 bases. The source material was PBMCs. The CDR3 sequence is CATGTGIFSGNTIYF. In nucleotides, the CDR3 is TGTGCCACTGGGACAGGAATATTCTCTGGAAACACCATATATTTT.